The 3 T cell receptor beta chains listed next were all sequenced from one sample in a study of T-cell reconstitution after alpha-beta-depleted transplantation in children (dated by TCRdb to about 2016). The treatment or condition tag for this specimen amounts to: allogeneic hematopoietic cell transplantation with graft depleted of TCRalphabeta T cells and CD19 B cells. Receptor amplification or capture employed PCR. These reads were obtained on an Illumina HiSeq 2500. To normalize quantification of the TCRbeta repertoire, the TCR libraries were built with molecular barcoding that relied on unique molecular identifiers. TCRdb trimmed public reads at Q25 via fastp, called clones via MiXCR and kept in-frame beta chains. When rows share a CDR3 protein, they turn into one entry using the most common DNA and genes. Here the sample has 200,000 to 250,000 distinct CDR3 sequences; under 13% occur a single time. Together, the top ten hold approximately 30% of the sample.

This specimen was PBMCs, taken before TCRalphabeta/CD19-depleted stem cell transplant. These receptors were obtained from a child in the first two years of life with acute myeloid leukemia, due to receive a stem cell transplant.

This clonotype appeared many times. The CDR3 loop reads CASSQGTGKNTGELFF. DNA of the CDR3: TGCGCCAGCAGCCAGGGGACAGGGAAAAACACCGGGGAGCTGTTTTTT. The chain carries TRBV4-1 and TRBJ2-2, with 9 bases lining up with TRBD1. CDR3 length equals 16 residues. Germline V gene data show CDR1 as MGHRA and CDR2 as YSYEKL. Trimming at V came to 3 bases and at J to 2 bases, leaving 4 bases not matched to a gene.

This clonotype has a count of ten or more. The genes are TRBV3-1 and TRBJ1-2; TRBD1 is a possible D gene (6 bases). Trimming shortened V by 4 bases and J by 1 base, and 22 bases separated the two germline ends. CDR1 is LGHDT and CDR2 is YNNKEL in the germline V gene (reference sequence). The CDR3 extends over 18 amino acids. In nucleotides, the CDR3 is TGTGCCAGCAGCCTCTCCTCTCTTAAGACAGGAATTAACTATGGCTACACCTTC. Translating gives CASSLSSLKTGINYGYTF. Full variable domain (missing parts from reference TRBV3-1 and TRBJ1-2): DTAVSQTPKYLVTQMGNDKSIKCEQNLGHDTMYWYKQDSKKFLKIMFSYNNKELIINETVPNRFSPKSPDKAHLNLHINSLELGDSAVYFCASSLSSLKTGINYGYTFGSGTRLTVV.

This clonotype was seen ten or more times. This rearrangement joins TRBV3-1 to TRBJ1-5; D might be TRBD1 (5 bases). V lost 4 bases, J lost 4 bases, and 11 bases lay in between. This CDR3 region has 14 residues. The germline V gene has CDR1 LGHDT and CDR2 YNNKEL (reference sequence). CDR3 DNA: TGTGCCAGCAGCCCAAGTAGGGGTAATCAGCCCCAGCATTTT. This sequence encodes CASSPSRGNQPQHF.